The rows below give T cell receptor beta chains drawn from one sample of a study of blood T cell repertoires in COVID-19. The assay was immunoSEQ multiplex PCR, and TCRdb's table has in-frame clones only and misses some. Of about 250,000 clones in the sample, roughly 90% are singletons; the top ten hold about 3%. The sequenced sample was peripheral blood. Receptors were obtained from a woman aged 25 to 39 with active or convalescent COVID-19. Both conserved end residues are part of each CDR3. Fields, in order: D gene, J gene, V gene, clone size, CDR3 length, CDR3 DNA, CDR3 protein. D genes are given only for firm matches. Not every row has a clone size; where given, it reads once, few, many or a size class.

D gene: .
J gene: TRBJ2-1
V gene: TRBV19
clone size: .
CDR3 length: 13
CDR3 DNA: TGTGCCAGTAGTATAAACGTAAACAGCGGCAGATTCTTC
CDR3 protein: CASSINVNSGRFF

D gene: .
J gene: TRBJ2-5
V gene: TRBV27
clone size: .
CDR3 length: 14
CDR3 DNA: TGTGCCAGCAGTAGGGGGGGAGGAGGAGAGACCCAGTACTTC
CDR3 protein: CASSRGGGGETQYF

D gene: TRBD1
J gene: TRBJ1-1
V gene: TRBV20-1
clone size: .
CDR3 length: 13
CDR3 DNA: TGCAGTGCTAGTTACAGGGGCCAGACTGAAGCTTTCTTT
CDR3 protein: CSASYRGQTEAFF

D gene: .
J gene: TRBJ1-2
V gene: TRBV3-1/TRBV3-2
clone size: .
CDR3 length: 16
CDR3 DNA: TGTGCCAGCAGCCAAGACGGCGGACGGGGGAACTATGGCTACACCTTC
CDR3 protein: CASSQDGGRGNYGYTF

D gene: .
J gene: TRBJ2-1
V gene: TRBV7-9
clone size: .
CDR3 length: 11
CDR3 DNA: TGTGCCAGCAGCCCCTCGGGTGAGCAGTTCTTC
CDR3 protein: CASSPSGEQFF

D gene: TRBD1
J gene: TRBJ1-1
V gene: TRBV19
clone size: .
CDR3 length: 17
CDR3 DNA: TGTGCCAGTAGTATAATTAGGACAGGGAGGCCGAACACTGAAGCTTTCTTT
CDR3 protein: CASSIIRTGRPNTEAFF

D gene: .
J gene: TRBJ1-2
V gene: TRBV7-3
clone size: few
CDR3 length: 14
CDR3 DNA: TGTGCCAGCAGCCCATCCGGGACAACCTATGGCTACACCTTC
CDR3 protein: CASSPSGTTYGYTF

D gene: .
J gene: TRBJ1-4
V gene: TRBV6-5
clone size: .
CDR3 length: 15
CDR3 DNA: TGTGCCAGCAGTTACTCGGGGGGGTCAGGGGAAAAACTGTTTTTT
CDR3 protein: CASSYSGGSGEKLFF

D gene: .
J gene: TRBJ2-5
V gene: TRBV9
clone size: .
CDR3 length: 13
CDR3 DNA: TGTGCCAGCAGCGTAGGGACAGCGGAGACCCAGTACTTC
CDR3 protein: CASSVGTAETQYF

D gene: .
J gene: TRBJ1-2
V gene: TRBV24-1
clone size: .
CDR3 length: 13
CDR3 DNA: TGTGCCACCAGTGCCGCCAGGGATCTCGGCTACACCTTC
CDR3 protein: CATSAARDLGYTF

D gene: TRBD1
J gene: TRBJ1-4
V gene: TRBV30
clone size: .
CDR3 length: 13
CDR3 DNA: TGTGCCTGGGCGTACAGGGGGGGTGAAAAACTGTTTTTT
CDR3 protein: CAWAYRGGEKLFF

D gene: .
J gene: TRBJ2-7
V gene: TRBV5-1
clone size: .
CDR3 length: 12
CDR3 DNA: TGCGCCAGCTCGGGGGAATCCTACGAGCAGTACTTC
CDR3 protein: CASSGESYEQYF

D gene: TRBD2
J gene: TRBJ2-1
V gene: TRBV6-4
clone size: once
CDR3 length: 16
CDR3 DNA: TGTGCCAGCAGTGACTCTAGCGGGGGTCCCTACAATGAGCAGTTCTTC
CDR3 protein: CASSDSSGGPYNEQFF

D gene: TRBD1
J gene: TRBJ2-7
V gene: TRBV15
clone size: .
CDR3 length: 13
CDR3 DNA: TGTGCCACCAGCCCCCGGGACAGGGGCGAGCAGTACTTC
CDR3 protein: CATSPRDRGEQYF

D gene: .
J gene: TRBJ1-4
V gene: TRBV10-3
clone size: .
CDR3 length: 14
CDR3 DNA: TGTGCCAGTTGGAAGGGGGTGGTTAATGAAAAACTGTTTTTT
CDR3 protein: CASWKGVVNEKLFF

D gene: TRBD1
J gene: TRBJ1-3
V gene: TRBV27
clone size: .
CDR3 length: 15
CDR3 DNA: TGTGCCAGCAGGAGACAGGGGGCGGATGGAAACACCATATATTTT
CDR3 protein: CASRRQGADGNTIYF

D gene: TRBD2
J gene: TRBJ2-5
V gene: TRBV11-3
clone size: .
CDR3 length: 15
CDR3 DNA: TGTGCCAGCAGCTCTCGCGGGGGGGCCGGGGAGACCCAGTACTTC
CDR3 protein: CASSSRGGAGETQYF

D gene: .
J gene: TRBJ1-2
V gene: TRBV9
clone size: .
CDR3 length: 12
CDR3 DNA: TGTGCCAGCGTTTCCCGAGGGGGAGGCTACACCTTC
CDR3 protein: CASVSRGGGYTF

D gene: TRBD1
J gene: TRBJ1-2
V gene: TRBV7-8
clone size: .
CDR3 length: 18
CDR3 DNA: TGTGCCAGCAGCTTAGCCAGCGTGAACAGGGGAAAGAGTCGGGGCTACACCTTC
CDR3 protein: CASSLASVNRGKSRGYTF

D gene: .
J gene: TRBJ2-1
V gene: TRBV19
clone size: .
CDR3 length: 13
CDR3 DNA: TGTGCCAGTAGTATAAGTTGGAGGAGCCGGCAGTTCTTC
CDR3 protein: CASSISWRSRQFF

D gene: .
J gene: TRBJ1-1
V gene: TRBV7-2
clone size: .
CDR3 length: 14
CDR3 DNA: TGTGCCAGCAGCACCAGGGTAACGAACACTGAAGCTTTCTTT
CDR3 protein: CASSTRVTNTEAFF

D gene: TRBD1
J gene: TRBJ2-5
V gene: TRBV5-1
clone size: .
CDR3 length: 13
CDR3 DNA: TGCGCCAGCAGCCTGGGACAGGGGGGGACCCAGTACTTC
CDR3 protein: CASSLGQGGTQYF

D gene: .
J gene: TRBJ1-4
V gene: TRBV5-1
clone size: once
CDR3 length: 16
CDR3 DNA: TGCGCCAGCAGCATAGGAGGGACCGCTGTTAATGAAAAACTGTTTTTT
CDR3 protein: CASSIGGTAVNEKLFF

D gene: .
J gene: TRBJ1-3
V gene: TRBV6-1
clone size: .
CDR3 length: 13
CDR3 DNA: TGTGCCAGCAGTTTAAACTCTGGAAACACCATATATTTT
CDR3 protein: CASSLNSGNTIYF

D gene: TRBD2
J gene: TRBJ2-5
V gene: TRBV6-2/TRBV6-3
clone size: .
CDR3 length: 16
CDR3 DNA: TGTGCCAGCAGTTCGGCGGGACTAGGAGGCCCCGAGACCCAGTACTTC
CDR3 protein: CASSSAGLGGPETQYF

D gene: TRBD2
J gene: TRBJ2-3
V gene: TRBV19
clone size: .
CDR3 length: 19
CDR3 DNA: TGTGCCAGTAGTATAAGCCCTTTTGGACTAGCGGGGGGCACAGATACGCAGTATTTT
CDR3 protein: CASSISPFGLAGGTDTQYF

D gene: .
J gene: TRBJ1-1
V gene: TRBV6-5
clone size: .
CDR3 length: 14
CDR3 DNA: TGTGCCAGCGGTATCGGGGGGCGCTTACCTGAAGCTTTCTTT
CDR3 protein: CASGIGGRLPEAFF

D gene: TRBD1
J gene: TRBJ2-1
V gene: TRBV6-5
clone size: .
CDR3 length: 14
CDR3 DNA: TGTGCCAGCAGGACAGGGGGACTATACAATGAGCAGTTCTTC
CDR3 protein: CASRTGGLYNEQFF

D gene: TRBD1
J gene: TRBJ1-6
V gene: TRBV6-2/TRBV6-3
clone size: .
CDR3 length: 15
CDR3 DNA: TGTGCCAGCAGTTACCCGGGACAGGGGATTTCACCCCTCCACTTT
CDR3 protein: CASSYPGQGISPLHF

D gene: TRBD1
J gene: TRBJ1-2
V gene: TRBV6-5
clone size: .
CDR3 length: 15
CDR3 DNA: TGTGCCAGCAGTCCAACATCCGACAGGGCGGGCTCCTACACCTTC
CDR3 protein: CASSPTSDRAGSYTF

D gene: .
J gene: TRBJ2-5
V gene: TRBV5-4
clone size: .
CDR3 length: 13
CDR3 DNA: TGTGCCGGAAGGACAGAGTCACAAGAGACCCAGTACTTC
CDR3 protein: CAGRTESQETQYF

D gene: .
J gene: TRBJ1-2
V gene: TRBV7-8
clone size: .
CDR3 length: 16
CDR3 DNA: TGTGCCAGCAGCCCCCAGGGGCCGGGATCTAACTATGGCTACACCTTC
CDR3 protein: CASSPQGPGSNYGYTF

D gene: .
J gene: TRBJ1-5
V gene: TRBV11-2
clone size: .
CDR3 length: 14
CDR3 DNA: TGTGCCAGCAGCTTAGGACGGGGCAATCAGCCCCAGCATTTT
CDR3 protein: CASSLGRGNQPQHF

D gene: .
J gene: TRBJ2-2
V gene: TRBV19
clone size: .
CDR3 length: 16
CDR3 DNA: TGTGCCAGTAGTTCCATTGGGCTCGCAGGGGCCGGGGAGCTGTTTTTT
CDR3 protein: CASSSIGLAGAGELFF

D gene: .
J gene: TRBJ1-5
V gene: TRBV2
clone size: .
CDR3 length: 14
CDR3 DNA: TGTGCCAGCAGTGGCGAGGGTACCAATCAGCCCCAGCATTTT
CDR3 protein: CASSGEGTNQPQHF

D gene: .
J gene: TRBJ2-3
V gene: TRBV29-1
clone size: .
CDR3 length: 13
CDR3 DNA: TGCAGCGTAGCGGATACTAGCACAGATACGCAGTATTTT
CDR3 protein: CSVADTSTDTQYF

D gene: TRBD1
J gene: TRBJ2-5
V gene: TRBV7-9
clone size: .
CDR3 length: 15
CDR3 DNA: TGTGCCAGCAGCTCCCGGGACAGGGATATGGAGACCCAGTACTTC
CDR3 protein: CASSSRDRDMETQYF

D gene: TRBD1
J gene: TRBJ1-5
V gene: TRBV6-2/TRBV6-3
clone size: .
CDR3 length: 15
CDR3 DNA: TGTGCCAGCAGCCAATCCGGGACAGGGTATCAGCCCCAGCATTTT
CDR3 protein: CASSQSGTGYQPQHF

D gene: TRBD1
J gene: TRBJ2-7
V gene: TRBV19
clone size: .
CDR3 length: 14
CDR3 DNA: TGTGCCACTAAACCGGACAGGAGCTCCTACGAGCAGTACTTC
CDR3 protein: CATKPDRSSYEQYF

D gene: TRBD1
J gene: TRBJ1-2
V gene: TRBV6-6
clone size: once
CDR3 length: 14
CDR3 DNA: TGTGCCAGCAGTTACCTCGGGACAGCCTATGGCTACACCTTC
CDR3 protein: CASSYLGTAYGYTF

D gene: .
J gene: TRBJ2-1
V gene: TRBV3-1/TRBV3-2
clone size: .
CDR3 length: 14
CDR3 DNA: TGTGCCAGTATAAAAGTACAGGGTTACGATGAGCAGTTCTTC
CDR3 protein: CASIKVQGYDEQFF

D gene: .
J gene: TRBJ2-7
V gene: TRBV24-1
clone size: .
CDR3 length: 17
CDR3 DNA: TGTGCCACCAGTTCCACCCCACTACCAGGACACCCCTACGAGCAGTACTTC
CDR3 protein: CATSSTPLPGHPYEQYF

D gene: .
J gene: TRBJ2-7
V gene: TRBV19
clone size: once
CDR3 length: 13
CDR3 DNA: TGTGCCAGTAGTATGGGGGGACCCTACGAGCAGTACTTC
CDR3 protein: CASSMGGPYEQYF

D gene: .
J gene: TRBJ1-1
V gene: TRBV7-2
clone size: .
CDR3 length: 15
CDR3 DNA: TGTGCCAGCAGCTCCGAGGGAGGCATGAACACTGAAGCTTTCTTT
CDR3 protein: CASSSEGGMNTEAFF

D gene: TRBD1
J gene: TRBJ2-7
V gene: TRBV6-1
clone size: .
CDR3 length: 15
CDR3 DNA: TGTGCCAGCAGTGACCCGGGACAGGTGGTCCACGAGCAGTACTTC
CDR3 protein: CASSDPGQVVHEQYF

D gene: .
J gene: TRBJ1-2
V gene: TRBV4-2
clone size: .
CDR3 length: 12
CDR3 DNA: TGTGCCAGCAGCCAGGACTATCGTGGCTACACCTTC
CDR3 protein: CASSQDYRGYTF

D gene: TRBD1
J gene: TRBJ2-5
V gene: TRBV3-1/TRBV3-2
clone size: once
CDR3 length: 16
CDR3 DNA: TGTGCCAGCAGCCAAGATGGAAACAGGGGACAAGAGACCCAGTACTTC
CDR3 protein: CASSQDGNRGQETQYF

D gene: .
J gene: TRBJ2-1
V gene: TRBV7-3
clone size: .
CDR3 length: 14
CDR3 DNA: TGTGCCAGCAGCTCTTTGGGAGGATACAATGAGCAGTTCTTC
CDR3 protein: CASSSLGGYNEQFF